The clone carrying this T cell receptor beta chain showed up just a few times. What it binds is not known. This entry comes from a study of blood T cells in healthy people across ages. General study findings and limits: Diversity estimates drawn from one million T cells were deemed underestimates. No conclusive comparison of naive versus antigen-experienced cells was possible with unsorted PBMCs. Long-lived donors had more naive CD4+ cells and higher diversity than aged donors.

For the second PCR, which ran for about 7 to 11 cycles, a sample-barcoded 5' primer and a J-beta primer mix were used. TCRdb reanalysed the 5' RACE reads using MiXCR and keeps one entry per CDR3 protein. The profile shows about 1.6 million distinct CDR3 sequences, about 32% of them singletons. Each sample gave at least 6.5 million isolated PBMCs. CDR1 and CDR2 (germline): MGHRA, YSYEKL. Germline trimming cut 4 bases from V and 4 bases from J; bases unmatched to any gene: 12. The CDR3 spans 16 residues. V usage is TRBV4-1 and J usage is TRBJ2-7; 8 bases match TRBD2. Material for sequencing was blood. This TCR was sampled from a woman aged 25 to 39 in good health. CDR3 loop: CASSPQALAGGYEQYF. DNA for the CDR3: TGCGCCAGCAGCCCGCAGGCCCTAGCGGGCGGTTACGAGCAGTACTTC.